This T cell receptor beta chain was sequenced during a study of CD8+CD57+ T cells in acquired aplastic anemia. This clonotype has a single count. CDR1 PRHDT and CDR2 FYEKMQ come from the germline V gene (reference sequence). This CDR3 contains 15 residues. V lost 4 bases and J 7 bases, leaving 19 bases between the germline ends. For CDR3 and TCR beta VDJ profiling, genomic DNA was the template used. TCRdb re-called the reads with MiXCR, one entry per CDR3 protein. There are roughly 250,000 distinct CDR3 sequences in the sample; approximately 80% occur only once, and approximately 40% lies in the top ten. Patients picked for sequencing had shown CD8+CD57+ cell expansion detected by flow cytometry.

The clonotype was recovered from a human donor with aplastic anemia. The V and J genes are TRBV13 and TRBJ1-1; D remains unclear. Specimen: sorted CD4+, CD8+, or CD8+CD57+ T cells (not recorded which) from PBMCs. CDR3: CASSSGGGGQDEAFF. In DNA form, the CDR3 reads TGTGCCAGCAGCTCGGGAGGCGGAGGGCAAGATGAAGCTTTCTTT.